A single sample is the source of the 10 T cell receptor beta chains below, sequenced in a study of blood T cells in healthy people across ages. Primed by a sample-barcoded 5' primer and a J-beta primer mix, a second PCR proceeded for 7 to 11 cycles. TCRdb re-called the 5' RACE reads with MiXCR, one entry per CDR3 protein. The table shows roughly 860,000 distinct CDR3 sequences, with roughly 60% occurring only once. Sequencing was carried out using blood. These receptors all stem from a man in his thirties or forties in good health.

This chain connects TRBV6-2 or TRBV6-3 to TRBJ2-7, with a possible D match to TRBD2 (5 bases). Germline-derived CDR1 and CDR2 are MNHEY and SVGEGT. The germline V and J ends were trimmed by 10 bases and 6 bases, with 13 bases remaining between them. The CDR3 covers 11 residues. The CDR3 DNA is TGTGCCACCGTAAGTGAGGGCGAGCAGTACTTC. Translated: CATVSEGEQYF.

This chain joins TRBV4-2 and TRBJ1-1; a possible D gene is TRBD1 (6 bases). Germline loops: CDR1 LGHNA, CDR2 YNFKEQ. V gave up 0 bases and J gave up 4 bases, with 9 bases separating them. The CDR3 contains 14 residues. CDR3 loop: CASSQDGGPTEAFF. CDR3 coding DNA: TGTGCCAGCAGCCAAGACGGGGGGCCCACTGAAGCTTTCTTT.

This clonotype is a singleton in its sample. The chain recombines TRBV9 with TRBJ2-7; D not resolved. CDR1 SGDLS and CDR2 YYNGEE come from the germline V gene. The CDR3 runs to 15 residues. Trimming took off 0 bases at V and 2 bases at J, with 12 bases between the two ends. The CDR3 nucleotides are TGTGCCAGCAGCGTAGCTTTTGGCCCTACCTACGAGCAGTACTTC. This codes for CASSVAFGPTYEQYF. Together with reference TRBV9 and TRBJ2-7, the CDR3 gives the full variable domain: DSGVTQTPKHLITATGQRVTLRCSPRSGDLSVYWYQQSLDQGLQFLIQYYNGEERAKGNILERFSAQQFPDLHSELNLSSLELGDSALYFCASSVAFGPTYEQYFGPGTRLTVT.

The chain combines TRBV18 with TRBJ2-1, with 13 bases matching TRBD2. V trimming: 4 bases; J trimming: 6 bases; junction bases outside the gene matches: 9. The germline V gene has CDR1 KGHSH and CDR2 LQKENI. CDR3 length equals 17 residues. The CDR3 reads CASSQLAGGPGGNEQFF. CDR3 DNA sequence: TGTGCCAGCTCACAACTAGCGGGAGGGCCCGGAGGCAATGAGCAGTTCTTC.

V is TRBV28 and J is TRBJ2-7; D gene ambiguous. The CDR3 is made up of 12 amino acids. Germline V gene data show CDR1 as MDHEN and CDR2 as SYDVKM. V lost 6 bases, J lost 6 bases, and 12 bases lay in between. The CDR3: CASSPLITEQYF. The CDR3 coding sequence is TGTGCCAGCAGCCCGCTCATAACCGAGCAGTACTTC.

The genes are TRBV29-1 and TRBJ1-2; TRBD1 matches 8 bases. With V trimmed by 1 base and J by 0 bases, 4 bases remained unmatched. The germline CDR1 and CDR2 sequences are SQVTM and ANQGSEA. There are 15 residues in the CDR3. The CDR3 loop is CSVEGGQGSNYGYTF. The CDR3 DNA reads TGCAGCGTTGAAGGAGGACAGGGATCTAACTATGGCTACACCTTC.

The V call is TRBV7-2, the J call TRBJ1-5; no reliable D call. The germline CDR1 and CDR2 sequences are SGHTA and FQGNSA. The V gene lost 3 bases and the J gene lost 5 bases, with 8 bases spanning the gap. CDR3 length: 13 amino acids. In nucleotides, the CDR3 is TGTGCCAGCAGCTTCTGGGCAGATCAGCCCCAGCATTTT. This gives the protein CASSFWADQPQHF.

The rearrangement links TRBV7-9 to TRBJ2-3; D is ambiguous. The germline gives CDR1 SEHNR, CDR2 FQNEAQ (reference sequence). The CDR3 loop spans 14 amino acids. The V gene lost 1 base and the J gene lost 6 bases, with 11 bases spanning the gap. CDR3 in amino acids: CASSLETERDTQYF. The CDR3 bases are TGTGCCAGCAGCTTAGAGACGGAACGGGATACGCAGTATTTT.

The genes are TRBV9 and TRBJ2-1; 9 bases map to TRBD2. V lost 2 bases and J lost 8; bases outside the gene matches: 5. Germline values: CDR1 SGDLS, CDR2 YYNGEE. The CDR3 is 14 residues long. The DNA of the CDR3 is TGTGCCAGCAGCGTCACTAGCGGGTTGGATGAGCAGTTCTTC. Its translation is CASSVTSGLDEQFF. Full variable domain (remainder filled in from reference TRBV9 and TRBJ2-1): DSGVTQTPKHLITATGQRVTLRCSPRSGDLSVYWYQQSLDQGLQFLIQYYNGEERAKGNILERFSAQQFPDLHSELNLSSLELGDSALYFCASSVTSGLDEQFFGPGTRLTVL.

The chain links TRBV7-7 to TRBJ2-5; 7 bases match TRBD1. V lost 6 bases, J lost 4 bases, and 14 bases stayed unmatched. The germline CDR1 and CDR2 sequences are SSHAT and FNYEAQ (reference sequence). This CDR3 comprises 16 residues. CDR3 loop: CASSASTGTDGETQYF. DNA of the CDR3: TGTGCCAGCAGTGCAAGCACCGGGACAGATGGAGAGACCCAGTACTTC. Full variable domain (remainder filled in from reference TRBV7-7 and TRBJ2-5): GAGVSQSPRYKVTKRGQDVTLRCDPISSHATLYWYQQALGQGPEFLTYFNYEAQPDKSGLPSDRFSAERPEGSISTLTIQRTEQRDSAMYRCASSASTGTDGETQYFGPGTRLLVL.